This T cell receptor beta chain originates from a study of post-analysis software for immune sequencing data. Study-level findings and limits: Compared with controls, patients had more of five or six TRBV segments, including TRBV5-6, TRBV5-1 and TRBV20-1.

This CDR3 is 13 amino acids long. The germline V gene encodes CDR1 SGHTA and CDR2 FQGNSA. Trimming shortened V by 5 bases and J by 4 bases, and 8 bases separated the two germline ends. About this clonotype itself: Antigen: not known.

Sequencing libraries made from TCR beta cDNA carried unique molecular identifiers. TCRdb itself ran the PCR reads through MiXCR, one entry per CDR3 protein. The sample shows around 500,000 distinct CDR3 sequences, 34% of them seen only once. The sequencing sample was made of blood. The receptor's source is a girl younger than 18 with multiple sclerosis. The genes are TRBV7-2 and TRBJ2-2; no clear D. DNA of the CDR3: TGTGCCAGCAGCCGTAAGCGCACCGGGGAGCTGTTTTTT. Residues: CASSRKRTGELFF.